This T cell receptor (beta chain) was profiled in a study of blood T cell repertoires in COVID-19. In the study overall: Sample material is recorded as cDNA or gDNA derived from T cells, B-cell-depleted T cells, or PBMCs.

Original processing methods: Reference gene primer amplification gave estimated nucleated cell counts. Libraries were prepared by immunoSEQ multiplex PCR; TCRdb keeps only in-frame clonotypes and omits some of them. That table is the source of V, J and clone size, and D and trimming were worked out from the DNA. Counted here are more than 250,000 clones, more than 85% occurring once; the ten biggest clones make up about 18%. The participants were between about 18 and 90 years old and came from 24 US areas. In Cohort 3, a recovered donor had either two negative PCRs, clearance, or symptom resolution. The germline V gene has CDR1 GTSNPN and CDR2 SVGIG (reference sequence). CDR3 length equals 13 residues. Between the trimmed V and J ends, which lost 4 bases and 4 bases, there was a span of 10 bases.

Material: PBMCs or T cells enriched from blood (not recorded which). The clonotype originates from a woman in her twenties or thirties who had recovered from COVID-19. The J gene is TRBJ1-4, the V gene TRBV30, with TRBD1 as a possible D gene (6 bases). The CDR3 nucleotides read TGTGCCTGGAACAGGGCTATTAATGAAAAACTGTTTTTT. Translated, it gives CAWNRAINEKLFF.